This TCR beta chain was found in a study of STAT5B mutations in CD4+ large granular lymphocyte leukemia. Between the trimmed V and J ends, which lost 4 bases and 1 base, there was a span of 17 bases. This CDR3 spans 16 amino acids. Per the germline V gene, CDR1 is SGHNT and CDR2 is YYREEE (reference sequence). Using immunoSEQ multiplex PCR, the repertoire was profiled, and TCRdb retains in-frame clones only, with some absent. The data contain approximately 19,000 clones, more than 65% of them singletons. The source material was CD4+ T cells from blood buffy coats. The sequence was obtained from a human donor in good health. V and J are TRBV5-4 and TRBJ1-1; TRBD1 might be the D (5 bases). CDR3 DNA sequence: TGTGCCAGCAGCCCCCTCCCAAAGGGGAGGAACACTGAAGCTTTCTTT. Its translation: CASSPLPKGRNTEAFF.